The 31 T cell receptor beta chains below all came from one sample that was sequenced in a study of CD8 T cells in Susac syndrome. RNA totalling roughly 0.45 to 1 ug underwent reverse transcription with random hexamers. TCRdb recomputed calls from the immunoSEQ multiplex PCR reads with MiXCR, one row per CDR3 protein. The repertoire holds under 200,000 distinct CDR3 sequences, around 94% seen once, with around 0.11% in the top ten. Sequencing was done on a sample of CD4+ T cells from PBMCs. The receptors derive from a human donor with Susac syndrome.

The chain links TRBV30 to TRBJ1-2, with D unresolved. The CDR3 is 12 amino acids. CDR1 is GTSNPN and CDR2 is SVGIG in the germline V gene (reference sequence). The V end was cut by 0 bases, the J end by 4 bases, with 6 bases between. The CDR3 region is CAWSVDPYGYTF. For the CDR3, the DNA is TGTGCCTGGAGTGTAGACCCCTATGGCTACACCTTC.

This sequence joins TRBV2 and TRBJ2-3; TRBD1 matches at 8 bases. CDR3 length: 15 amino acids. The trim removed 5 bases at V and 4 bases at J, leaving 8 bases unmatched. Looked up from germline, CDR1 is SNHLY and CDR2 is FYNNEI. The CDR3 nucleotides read TGTGCCAGCAGTAAGGGGCGACAGGGGCCAGATACGCAGTATTTT. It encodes CASSKGRQGPDTQYF.

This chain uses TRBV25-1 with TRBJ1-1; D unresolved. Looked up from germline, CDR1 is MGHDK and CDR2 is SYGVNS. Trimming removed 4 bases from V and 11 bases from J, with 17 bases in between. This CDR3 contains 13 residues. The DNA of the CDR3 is TGTGCCAGCAGTGCGGGCAGCCCTTTCATGGCTTTCTTT. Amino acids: CASSAGSPFMAFF.

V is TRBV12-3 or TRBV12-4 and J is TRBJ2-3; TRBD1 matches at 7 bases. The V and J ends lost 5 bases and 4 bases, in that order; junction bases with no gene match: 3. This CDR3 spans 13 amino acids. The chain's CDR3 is CASSRQGSDTQYF. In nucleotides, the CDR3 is TGTGCCAGCAGTAGACAGGGATCAGATACGCAGTATTTT.

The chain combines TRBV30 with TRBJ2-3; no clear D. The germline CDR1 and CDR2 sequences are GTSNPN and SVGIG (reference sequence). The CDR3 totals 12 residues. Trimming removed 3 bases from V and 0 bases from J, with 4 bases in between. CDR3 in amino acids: CAWSRSTDTQYF. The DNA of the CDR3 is TGTGCCTGGAGCCGAAGCACAGATACGCAGTATTTT.

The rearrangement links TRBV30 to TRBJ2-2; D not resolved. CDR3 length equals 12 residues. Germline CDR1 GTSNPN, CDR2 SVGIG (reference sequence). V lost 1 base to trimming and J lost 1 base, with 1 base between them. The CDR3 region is CAWSENTGELFF. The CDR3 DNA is TGTGCCTGGAGTGAGAACACCGGGGAGCTGTTTTTT.

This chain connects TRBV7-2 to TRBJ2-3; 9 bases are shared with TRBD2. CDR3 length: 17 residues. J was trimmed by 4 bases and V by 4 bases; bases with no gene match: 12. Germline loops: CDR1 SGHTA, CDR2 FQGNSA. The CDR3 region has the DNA TGTGCCAGCAGCTCCGAAGGTCGCGGGGGGGCCTCAGATACGCAGTATTTT. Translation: CASSSEGRGGASDTQYF. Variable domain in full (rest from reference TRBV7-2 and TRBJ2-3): GAGVSQSPSNKVTEKGKDVELRCDPISGHTALYWYRQSLGQGLEFLIYFQGNSAPDKSGLPSDRFSAERTGGSVSTLTIQRTQQEDSAVYLCASSSEGRGGASDTQYFGPGTRLTVL.

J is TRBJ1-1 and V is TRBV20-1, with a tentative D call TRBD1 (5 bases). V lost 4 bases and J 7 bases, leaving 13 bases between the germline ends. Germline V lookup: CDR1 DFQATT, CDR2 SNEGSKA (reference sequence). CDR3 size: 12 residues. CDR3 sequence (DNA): TGCAGTGCTAAAGGCGGAGGGGATGAAGCTTTCTTT. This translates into CSAKGGGDEAFF.

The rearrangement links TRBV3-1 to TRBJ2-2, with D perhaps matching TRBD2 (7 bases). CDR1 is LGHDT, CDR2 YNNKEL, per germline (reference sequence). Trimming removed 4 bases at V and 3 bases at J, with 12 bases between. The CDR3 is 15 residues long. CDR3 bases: TGTGCCAGCAGCCCTCGGGGGGCATACACCGGGGAGCTGTTTTTT. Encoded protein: CASSPRGAYTGELFF.

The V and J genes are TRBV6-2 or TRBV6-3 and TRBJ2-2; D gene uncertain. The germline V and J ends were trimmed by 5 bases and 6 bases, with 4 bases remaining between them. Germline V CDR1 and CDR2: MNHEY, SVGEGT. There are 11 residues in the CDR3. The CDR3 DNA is TGTGCCAGCAGTAGGCCCGGGGAGCTGTTTTTT. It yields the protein CASSRPGELFF.

The CDR3 reads CASSRQNQPQHF. CDR3 sequence (DNA): TGTGCCAGCAGTCGGCAGAATCAGCCCCAGCATTTT. The rearrangement joins TRBV7-9 to TRBJ1-5; D remains ambiguous. The CDR3 runs to 12 residues. The ends were cut back, 6 bases at V and 4 bases at J, with 7 bases in the middle. Germline V lookup: CDR1 SEHNR, CDR2 FQNEAQ (reference sequence).

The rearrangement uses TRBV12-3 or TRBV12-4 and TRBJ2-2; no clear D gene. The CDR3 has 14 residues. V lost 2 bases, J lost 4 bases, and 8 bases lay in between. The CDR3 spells CASSLIGLTGELFF. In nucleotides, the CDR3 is TGTGCCAGCAGTTTAATAGGGCTCACCGGGGAGCTGTTTTTT.

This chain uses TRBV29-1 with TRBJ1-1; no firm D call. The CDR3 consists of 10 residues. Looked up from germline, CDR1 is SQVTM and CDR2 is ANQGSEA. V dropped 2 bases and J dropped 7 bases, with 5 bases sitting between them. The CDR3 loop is CSVERDEAFF. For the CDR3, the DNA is TGCAGCGTTGAACGGGATGAAGCTTTCTTT. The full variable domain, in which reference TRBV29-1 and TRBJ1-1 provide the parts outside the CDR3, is SAVISQKPSRDICQRGTSLTIQCQVDSQVTMMFWYRQQPGQSLTLIATANQGSEATYESGFVIDKFPISRPNLTFSTLTVSNMSPEDSSIYLCSVERDEAFFGQGTRLTVV.

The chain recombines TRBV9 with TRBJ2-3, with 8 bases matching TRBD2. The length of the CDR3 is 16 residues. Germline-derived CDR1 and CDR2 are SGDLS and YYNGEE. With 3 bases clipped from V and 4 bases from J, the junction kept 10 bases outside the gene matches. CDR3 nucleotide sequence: TGTGCCAGCAGCGGGTCCGTAGCGGGGAGGGCAGATACGCAGTATTTT. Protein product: CASSGSVAGRADTQYF.

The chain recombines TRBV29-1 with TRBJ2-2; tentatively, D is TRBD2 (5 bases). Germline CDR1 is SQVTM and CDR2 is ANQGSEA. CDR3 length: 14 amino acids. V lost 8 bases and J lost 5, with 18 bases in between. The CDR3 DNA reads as TGCAGCCCCGAAGGAGGTTCGATTACCGGGGAGCTGTTTTTT. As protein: CSPEGGSITGELFF.

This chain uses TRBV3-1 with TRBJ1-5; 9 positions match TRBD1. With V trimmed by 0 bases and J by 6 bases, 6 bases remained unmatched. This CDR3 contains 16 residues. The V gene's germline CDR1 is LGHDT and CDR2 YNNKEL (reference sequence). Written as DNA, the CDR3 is TGTGCCAGCAGCCAAGAAGGGACAGGGTACGGTCAGCCCCAGCATTTT. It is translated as CASSQEGTGYGQPQHF.

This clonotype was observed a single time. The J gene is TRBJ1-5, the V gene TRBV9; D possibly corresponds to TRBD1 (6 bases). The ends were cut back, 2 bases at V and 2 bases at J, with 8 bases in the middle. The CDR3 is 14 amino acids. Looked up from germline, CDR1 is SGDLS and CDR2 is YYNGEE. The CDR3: CASSVAGGNQPQHF. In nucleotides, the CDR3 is TGTGCCAGCAGCGTCGCAGGGGGCAATCAGCCCCAGCATTTT.

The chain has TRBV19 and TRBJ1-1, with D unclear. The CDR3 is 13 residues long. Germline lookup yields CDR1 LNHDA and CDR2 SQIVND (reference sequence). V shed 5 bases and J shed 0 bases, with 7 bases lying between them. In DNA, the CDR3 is TGTGCCAGTAGTGAGGTGATGAACACTGAAGCTTTCTTT. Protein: CASSEVMNTEAFF.

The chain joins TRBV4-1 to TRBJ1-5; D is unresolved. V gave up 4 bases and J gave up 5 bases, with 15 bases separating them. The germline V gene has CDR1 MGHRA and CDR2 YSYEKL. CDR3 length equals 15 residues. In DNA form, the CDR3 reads TGCGCCAGCAGCCGGGTCCTGAGTGGCGATCAGCCCCAGCATTTT. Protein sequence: CASSRVLSGDQPQHF.

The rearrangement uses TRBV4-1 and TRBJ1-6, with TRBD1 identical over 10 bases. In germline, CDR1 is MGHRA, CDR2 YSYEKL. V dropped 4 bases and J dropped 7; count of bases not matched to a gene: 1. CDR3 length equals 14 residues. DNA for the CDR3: TGCGCCAGCAGCCGGGGACAGGGGAATTCACCCCTCCACTTT. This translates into CASSRGQGNSPLHF.

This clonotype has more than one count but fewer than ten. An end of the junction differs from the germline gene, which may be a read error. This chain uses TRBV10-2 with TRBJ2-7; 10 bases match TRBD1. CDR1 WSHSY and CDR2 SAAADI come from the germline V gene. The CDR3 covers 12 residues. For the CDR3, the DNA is TGCGCCAGCAGTGAACCGACAGGGGGCGAATGCTTC. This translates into CASSEPTGGECF.

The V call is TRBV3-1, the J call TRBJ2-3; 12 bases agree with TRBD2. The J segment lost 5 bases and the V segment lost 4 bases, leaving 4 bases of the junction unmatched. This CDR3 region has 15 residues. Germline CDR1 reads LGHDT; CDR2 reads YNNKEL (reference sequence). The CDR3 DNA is TGTGCCAGCAGCCCTAGCGGGGGGGCAATAGATACGCAGTATTTT. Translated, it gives CASSPSGGAIDTQYF.

The DNA of the CDR3 is TGCGCCAGCAGCCTCCAGCAGACCGGGGAGCTGTTTTTT. Its translation is CASSLQQTGELFF. The chain employs TRBV5-1 and TRBJ2-2; D gene uncertain. V was pared by 4 bases and J by 5 bases, with 9 bases between. This CDR3 is built from 13 residues. Germline V lookup: CDR1 SGHRS, CDR2 YFSETQ.

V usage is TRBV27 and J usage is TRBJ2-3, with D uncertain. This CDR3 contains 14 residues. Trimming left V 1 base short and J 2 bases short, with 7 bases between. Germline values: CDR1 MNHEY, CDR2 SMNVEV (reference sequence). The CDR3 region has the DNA TGTGCCAGCAGTTTATACACTTCCACAGATACGCAGTATTTT. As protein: CASSLYTSTDTQYF.

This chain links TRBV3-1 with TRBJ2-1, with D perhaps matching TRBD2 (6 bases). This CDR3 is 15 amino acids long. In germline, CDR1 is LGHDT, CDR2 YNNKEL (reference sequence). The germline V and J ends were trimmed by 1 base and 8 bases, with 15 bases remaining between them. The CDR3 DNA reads TGTGCCAGCAGCCAAGCCTACCAGGGAGGAGATGAGCAGTTCTTC. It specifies CASSQAYQGGDEQFF.

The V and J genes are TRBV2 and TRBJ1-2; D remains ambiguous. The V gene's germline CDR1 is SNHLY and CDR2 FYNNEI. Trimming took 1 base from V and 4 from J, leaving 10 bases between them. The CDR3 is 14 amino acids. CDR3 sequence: CASSEDRLVYGYTF. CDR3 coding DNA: TGTGCCAGCAGTGAAGACCGTTTGGTCTATGGCTACACCTTC.

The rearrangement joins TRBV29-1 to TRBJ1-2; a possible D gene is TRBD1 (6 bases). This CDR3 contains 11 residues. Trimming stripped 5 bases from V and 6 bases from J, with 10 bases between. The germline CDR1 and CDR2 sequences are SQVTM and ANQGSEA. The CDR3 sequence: CSVTQGDGYTF. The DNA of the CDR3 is TGCAGCGTTACACAGGGAGATGGCTACACCTTC.

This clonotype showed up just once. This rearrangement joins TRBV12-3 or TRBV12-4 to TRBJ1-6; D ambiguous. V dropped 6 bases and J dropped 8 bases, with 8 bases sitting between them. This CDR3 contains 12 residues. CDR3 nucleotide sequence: TGTGCCAGCAGCTTCAAGGATTCACCCCTCCACTTT. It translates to CASSFKDSPLHF.

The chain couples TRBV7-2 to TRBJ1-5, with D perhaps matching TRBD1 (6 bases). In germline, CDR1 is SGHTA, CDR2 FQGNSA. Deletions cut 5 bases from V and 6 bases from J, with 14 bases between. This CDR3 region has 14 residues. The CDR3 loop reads CASSPGGLSQPQHF. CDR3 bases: TGTGCCAGCAGCCCTGGGGGGCTGAGTCAGCCCCAGCATTTT.

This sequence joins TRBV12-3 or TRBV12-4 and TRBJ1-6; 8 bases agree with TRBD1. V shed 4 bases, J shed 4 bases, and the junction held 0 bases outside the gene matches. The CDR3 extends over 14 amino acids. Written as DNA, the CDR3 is TGTGCCAGCAGTTGGACAGGGTATAATTCACCCCTCCACTTT. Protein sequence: CASSWTGYNSPLHF.

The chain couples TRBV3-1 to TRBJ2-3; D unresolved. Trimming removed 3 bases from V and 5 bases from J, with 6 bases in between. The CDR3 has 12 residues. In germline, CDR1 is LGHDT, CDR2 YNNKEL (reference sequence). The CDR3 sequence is CASSHLGDTQYF. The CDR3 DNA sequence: TGTGCCAGCAGCCACCTCGGAGATACGCAGTATTTT.